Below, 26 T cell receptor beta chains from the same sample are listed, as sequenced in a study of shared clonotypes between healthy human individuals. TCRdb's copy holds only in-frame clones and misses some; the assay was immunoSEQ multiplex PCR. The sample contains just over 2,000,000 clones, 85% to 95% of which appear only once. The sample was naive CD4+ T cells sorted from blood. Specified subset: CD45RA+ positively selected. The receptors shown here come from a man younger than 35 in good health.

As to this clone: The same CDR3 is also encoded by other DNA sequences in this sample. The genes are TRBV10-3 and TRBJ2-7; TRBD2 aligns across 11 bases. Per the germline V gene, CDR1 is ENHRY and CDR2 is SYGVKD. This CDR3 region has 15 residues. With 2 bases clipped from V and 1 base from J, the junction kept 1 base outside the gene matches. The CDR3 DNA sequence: TGTGCCATCAGTGAGGGGACTAGCGGATCCTACGAGCAGTACTTC. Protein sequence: CAISEGTSGSYEQYF.

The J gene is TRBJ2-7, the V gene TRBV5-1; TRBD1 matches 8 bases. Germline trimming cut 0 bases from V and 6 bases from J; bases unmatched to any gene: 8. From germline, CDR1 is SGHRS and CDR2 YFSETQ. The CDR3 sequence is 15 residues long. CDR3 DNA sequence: TGCGCCAGCAGCTTGGAGACAGGGGAGTATGGCGAGCAGTACTTC. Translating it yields CASSLETGEYGEQYF.

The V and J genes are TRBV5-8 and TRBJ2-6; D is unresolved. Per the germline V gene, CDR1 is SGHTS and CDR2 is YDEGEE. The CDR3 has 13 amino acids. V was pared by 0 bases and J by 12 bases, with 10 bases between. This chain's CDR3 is CASSLDPWAVLTF. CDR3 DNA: TGTGCCAGCAGCTTGGATCCTTGGGCCGTCCTGACTTTC.

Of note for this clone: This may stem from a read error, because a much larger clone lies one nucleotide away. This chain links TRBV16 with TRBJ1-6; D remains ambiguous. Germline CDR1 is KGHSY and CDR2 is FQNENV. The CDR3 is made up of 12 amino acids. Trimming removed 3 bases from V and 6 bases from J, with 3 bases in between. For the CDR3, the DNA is TGTGCCAGCAGCCACCCTAATTCACCCCTCCACTTT. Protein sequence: CASSHPNSPLHF.

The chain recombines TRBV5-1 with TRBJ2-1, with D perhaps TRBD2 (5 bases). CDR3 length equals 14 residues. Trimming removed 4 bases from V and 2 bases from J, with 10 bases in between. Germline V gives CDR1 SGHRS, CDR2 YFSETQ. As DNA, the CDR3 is TGCGCCAGCAGCGTGGACTCGACCTACAATGAGCAGTTCTTC. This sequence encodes CASSVDSTYNEQFF.

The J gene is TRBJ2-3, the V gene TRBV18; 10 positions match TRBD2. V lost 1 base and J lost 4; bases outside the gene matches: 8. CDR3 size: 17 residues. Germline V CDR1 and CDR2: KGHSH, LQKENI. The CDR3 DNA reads TGTGCCAGCTCACCACTCGCTAGCGGGAGCATCTCAGATACGCAGTATTTT. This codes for CASSPLASGSISDTQYF.

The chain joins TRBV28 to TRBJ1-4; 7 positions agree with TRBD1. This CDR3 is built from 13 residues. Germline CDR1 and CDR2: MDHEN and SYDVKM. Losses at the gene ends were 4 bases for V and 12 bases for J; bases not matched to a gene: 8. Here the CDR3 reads CASSSGGISELFF. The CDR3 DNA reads TGTGCCAGCAGTTCAGGGGGAATCTCGGAACTGTTTTTT.

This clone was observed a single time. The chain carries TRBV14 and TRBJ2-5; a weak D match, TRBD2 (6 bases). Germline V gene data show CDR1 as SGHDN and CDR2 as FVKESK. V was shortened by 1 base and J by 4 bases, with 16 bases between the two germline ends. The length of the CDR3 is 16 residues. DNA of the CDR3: TGTGCCAGCAGCCAAGTGGTCGGGAGCGCCCGAGAGACCCAGTACTTC. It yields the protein CASSQVVGSARETQYF.

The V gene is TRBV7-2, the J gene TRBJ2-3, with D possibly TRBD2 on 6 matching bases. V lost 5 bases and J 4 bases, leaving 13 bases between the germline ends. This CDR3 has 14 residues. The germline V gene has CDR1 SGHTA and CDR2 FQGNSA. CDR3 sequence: CASSLYGSPDTQYF. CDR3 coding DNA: TGTGCCAGCAGCCTATACGGGAGCCCAGATACGCAGTATTTT.

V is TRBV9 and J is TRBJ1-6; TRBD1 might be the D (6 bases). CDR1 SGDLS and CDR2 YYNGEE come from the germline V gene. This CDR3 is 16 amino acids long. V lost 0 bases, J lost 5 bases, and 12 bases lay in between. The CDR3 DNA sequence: TGTGCCAGCAGCGTAGCCGGCAGGGGAAATAATTCACCCCTCCACTTT. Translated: CASSVAGRGNNSPLHF.

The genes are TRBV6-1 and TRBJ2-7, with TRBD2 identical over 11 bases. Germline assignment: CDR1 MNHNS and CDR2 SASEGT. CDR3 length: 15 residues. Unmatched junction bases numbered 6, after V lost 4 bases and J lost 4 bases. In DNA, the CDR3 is TGTGCCAGCAGTGTCCAACTAGCGGGAGCGTACGAGCAGTACTTC. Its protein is CASSVQLAGAYEQYF.

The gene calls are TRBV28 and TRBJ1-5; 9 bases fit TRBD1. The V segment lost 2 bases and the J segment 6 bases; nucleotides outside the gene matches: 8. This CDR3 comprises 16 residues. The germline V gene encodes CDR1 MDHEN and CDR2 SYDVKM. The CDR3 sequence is CASSLLAGTGSQPQHF. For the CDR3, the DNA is TGTGCCAGCAGTTTACTGGCCGGGACAGGGAGTCAGCCCCAGCATTTT.

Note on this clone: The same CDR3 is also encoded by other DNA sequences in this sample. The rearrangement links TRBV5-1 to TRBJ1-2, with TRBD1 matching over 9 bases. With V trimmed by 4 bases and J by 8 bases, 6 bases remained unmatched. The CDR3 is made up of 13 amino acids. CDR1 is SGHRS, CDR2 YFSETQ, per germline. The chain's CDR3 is CASSPGTGYGYTF. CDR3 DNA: TGCGCCAGCAGCCCAGGGACAGGGTACGGCTACACCTTC.

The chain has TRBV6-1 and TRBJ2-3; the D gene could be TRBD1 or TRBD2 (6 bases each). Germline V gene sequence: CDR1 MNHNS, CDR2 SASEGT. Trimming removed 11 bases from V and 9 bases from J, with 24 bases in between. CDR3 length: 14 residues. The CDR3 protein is CAGNQGGQTDTQYF. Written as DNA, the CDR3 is TGTGCCGGCAACCAGGGAGGACAGACGGACACGCAGTATTTT.

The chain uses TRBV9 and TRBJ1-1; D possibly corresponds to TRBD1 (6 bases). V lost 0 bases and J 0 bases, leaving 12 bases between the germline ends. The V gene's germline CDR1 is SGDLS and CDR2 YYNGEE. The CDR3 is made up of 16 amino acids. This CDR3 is CASSVVFRGLNTEAFF. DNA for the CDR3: TGTGCCAGCAGCGTAGTATTCAGGGGCCTGAACACTGAAGCTTTCTTT.

The CDR3 reads CASSLLAAGPNTGELFF. The CDR3 nucleotides read TGCGCCAGCAGCTTGCTGGCAGCCGGACCGAACACCGGGGAGCTGTTTTTT. The chain is built from TRBV5-1 and TRBJ2-2; D unclear. The CDR3 has 17 amino acids. V dropped 1 base and J dropped 0 bases, with 13 bases sitting between them. Germline V gene sequence: CDR1 SGHRS, CDR2 YFSETQ.

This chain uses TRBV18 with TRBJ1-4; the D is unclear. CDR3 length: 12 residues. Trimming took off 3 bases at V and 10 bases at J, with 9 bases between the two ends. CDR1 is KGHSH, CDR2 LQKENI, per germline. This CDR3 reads CASSPLSRKLFF. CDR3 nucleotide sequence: TGTGCCAGCTCACCTCTAAGTCGAAAACTGTTTTTT.

The CDR3 coding sequence is TGTGCCAGCAGCCCGAGGACTAGCAACACCGGGGAGCTGTTTTTT. It is translated as CASSPRTSNTGELFF. The V call is TRBV7-8, the J call TRBJ2-2; 8 nucleotides agree with TRBD2. This CDR3 spans 15 amino acids. Trimming removed 5 bases from V and 2 bases from J; junction bases left unmatched: 4. Germline V CDR1 and CDR2: SGHVS, FQNEAQ.

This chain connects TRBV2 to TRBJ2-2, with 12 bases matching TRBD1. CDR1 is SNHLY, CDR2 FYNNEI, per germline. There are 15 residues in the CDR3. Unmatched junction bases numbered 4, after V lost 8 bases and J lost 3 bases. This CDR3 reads CASGGQGAHTGELFF. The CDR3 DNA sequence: TGTGCCAGCGGGGGACAGGGGGCGCACACCGGGGAGCTGTTTTTT. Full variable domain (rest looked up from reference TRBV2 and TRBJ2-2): EPEVTQTPSHQVTQMGQEVILRCVPISNHLYFYWYRQILGQKVEFLVSFYNNEISEKSEIFDDQFSVERPDGSNFTLKIRSTKLEDSAMYFCASGGQGAHTGELFFGEGSRLTVL.

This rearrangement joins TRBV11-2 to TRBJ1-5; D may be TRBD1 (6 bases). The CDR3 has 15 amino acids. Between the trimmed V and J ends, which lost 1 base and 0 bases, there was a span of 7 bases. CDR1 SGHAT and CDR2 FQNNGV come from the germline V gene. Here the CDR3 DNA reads TGTGCCAGCAGCTTAGCAGGGGATAGCAATCAGCCCCAGCATTTT. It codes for CASSLAGDSNQPQHF. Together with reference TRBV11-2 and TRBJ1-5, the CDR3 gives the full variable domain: EAGVAQSPRYKIIEKRQSVAFWCNPISGHATLYWYQQILGQGPKLLIQFQNNGVVDDSQLPKDRFSAERLKGVDSTLKIQPAKLEDSAVYLCASSLAGDSNQPQHFGDGTRLSIL.

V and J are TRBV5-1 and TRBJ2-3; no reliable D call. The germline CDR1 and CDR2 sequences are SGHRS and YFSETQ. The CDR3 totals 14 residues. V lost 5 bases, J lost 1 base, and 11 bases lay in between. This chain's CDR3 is CASSSRRGTDTQYF. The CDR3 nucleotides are TGCGCCAGCAGTTCGAGGCGAGGCACAGATACGCAGTATTTT.

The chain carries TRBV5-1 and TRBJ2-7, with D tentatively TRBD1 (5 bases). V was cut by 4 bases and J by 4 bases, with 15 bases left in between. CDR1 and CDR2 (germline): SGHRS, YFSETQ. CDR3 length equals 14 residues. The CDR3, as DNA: TGCGCCAGCAGCCCAGATGTTCAGGGATACGAGCAGTACTTC. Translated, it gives CASSPDVQGYEQYF.

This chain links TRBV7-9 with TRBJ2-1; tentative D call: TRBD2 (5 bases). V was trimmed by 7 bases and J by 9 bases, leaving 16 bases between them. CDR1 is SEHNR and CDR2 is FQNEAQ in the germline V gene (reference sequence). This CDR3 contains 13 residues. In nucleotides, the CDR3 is TGTGCCAGCACCATTTCTGCGGGTAGTGAGCAGTTCTTC. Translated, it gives CASTISAGSEQFF.

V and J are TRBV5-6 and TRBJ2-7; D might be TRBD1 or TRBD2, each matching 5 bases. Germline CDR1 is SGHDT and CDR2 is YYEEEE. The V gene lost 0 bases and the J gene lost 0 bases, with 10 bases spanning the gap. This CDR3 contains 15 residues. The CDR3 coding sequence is TGTGCCAGCAGCTTGGTTCCAGGGACCTCCTACGAGCAGTACTTC. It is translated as CASSLVPGTSYEQYF. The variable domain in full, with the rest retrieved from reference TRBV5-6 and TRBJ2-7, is DAGVTQSPTHLIKTRGQQVTLRCSPKSGHDTVSWYQQALGQGPQFIFQYYEEEERQRGNFPDRFSGHQFPNYSSELNVNALLLGDSALYLCASSLVPGTSYEQYFGPGTRLTVT.

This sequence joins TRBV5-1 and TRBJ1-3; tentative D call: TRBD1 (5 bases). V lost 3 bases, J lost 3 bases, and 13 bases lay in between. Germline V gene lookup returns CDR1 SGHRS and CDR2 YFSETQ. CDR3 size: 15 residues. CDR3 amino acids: CASSSSGFNGNTIYF. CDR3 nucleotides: TGCGCCAGCAGCTCCTCAGGGTTTAATGGAAACACCATATATTTT.

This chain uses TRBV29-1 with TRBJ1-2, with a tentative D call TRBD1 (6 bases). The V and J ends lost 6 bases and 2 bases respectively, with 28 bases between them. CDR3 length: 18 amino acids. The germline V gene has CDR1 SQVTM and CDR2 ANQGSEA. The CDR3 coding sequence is TGCAGCGTAGTACCGAGAAACCCAAGACAGGTCGAAAACTATGGCTACACCTTC. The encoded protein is CSVVPRNPRQVENYGYTF. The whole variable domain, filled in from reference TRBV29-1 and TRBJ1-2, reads SAVISQKPSRDICQRGTSLTIQCQVDSQVTMMFWYRQQPGQSLTLIATANQGSEATYESGFVIDKFPISRPNLTFSTLTVSNMSPEDSSIYLCSVVPRNPRQVENYGYTFGSGTRLTVV.